This T cell receptor beta chain came from a study of T cells in localized non-small cell lung cancer (dated by TCRdb to 2020 to 2021). For the study in its entirety: The study analyzed T cell repertoires of about 230 early-stage NSCLC patients, comparing tumors and uninvolved tumor-adjacent lungs. The cohort comprised some 220 treatment-naïve NSCLC patients with resected, localized lung tumors. Of the NSCLC patients, about 130 were male and around 99 were female, and the mean age was about 69 years.

At diagnosis, tumor, uninvolved tumor-adjacent lung and peripheral blood were collected and then preserved as a mix of FFPE and fresh-frozen material. This clone showed up just a few times. Its recognized antigen is unknown. Base qualities are not at hand, and no much larger clone is one base apart. Other DNA sequences within the sample encode an identical CDR3. The immunoSEQ Assay was used to sequence TCR beta CDR3 regions from DNA. The paper's processing steps were these. T cell density was computed as TCR beta template counts normalized to usable DNA estimated by amplifying housekeeping genes. Using the preseqR package, richness was estimated by extrapolating to 120,000 templates for tissue samples and 400,000 templates for PBMC samples. Clonality was calculated as one minus Pielou's evenness. Tissue-enriched TCRs were identified by differential abundance testing using productive amino-acid clonotypes, minimum total count 5 and alpha 0.1. The Jaccard Index and the Morisita Overlap Index were used to measure repertoire overlap between compartments. GLIPH grouped TCR beta CDR3s together with public tetramer-defined viral CDR3s, and a viral motif had to include at least three viral sequences and also show V-gene enrichment. TCRdb stores this immuneACCESS table with in-frame sequences only. Part of the clones is absent; in the studies checked, under half of the shortfall reflects unresolved V genes, and no reason is known for the rest. That table gives V, J and clone size, and the DNA gave D and trimming. This sample gives 2,200 or so clones in total; 20% to 25% of them show up just once. 7.5% to 9.5% of the sample lies in the top ten.

The germline V gene (reference sequence) provides CDR1 LNHDA and CDR2 SQIVND. At the junction V is shortened by 5 bases and J by 4 bases, with 14 bases in between. Spanning cysteine to phenylalanine, the CDR3 consists of 14 amino acids. The kept DNA is CDR3 alone, 42 bases in frame from the first base. Study-wide findings and limitations: Because of the exploratory design, TCR variables were selected using unadjusted p-values without false-discovery rate correction. Uninvolved tumor-adjacent lung showed the highest T cell clonality, higher than tumor, which suggests more focused antigenic responses in the uninvolved tumor-adjacent lung. A median of around 62 of the top 100 tumor clones turned up in the paired uninvolved adjacent lung, and roughly 28 of those clones also ranked among the top 100 of that same adjacent lung. Longer overall survival was associated with higher blood T cell density, whereas shorter survival was associated with higher adjacent-lung clonality. Because multi-region tumor sequencing was not done, intratumor heterogeneity could not be ruled out.

This specimen consisted of lung tumor tissue, obtained before any cancer treatment. The chain employs TRBV19 and TRBJ2-5, and TRBD2 may be the D gene, going by 6 matching bases. The sequence came from a man between 40 and 75 years old with stage III lung adenocarcinoma. The DNA reads TGTGCCAGTAGTCGGGGGACTTCTAGAGAGACCCAGTACTTC. It specifies CASSRGTSRETQYF.